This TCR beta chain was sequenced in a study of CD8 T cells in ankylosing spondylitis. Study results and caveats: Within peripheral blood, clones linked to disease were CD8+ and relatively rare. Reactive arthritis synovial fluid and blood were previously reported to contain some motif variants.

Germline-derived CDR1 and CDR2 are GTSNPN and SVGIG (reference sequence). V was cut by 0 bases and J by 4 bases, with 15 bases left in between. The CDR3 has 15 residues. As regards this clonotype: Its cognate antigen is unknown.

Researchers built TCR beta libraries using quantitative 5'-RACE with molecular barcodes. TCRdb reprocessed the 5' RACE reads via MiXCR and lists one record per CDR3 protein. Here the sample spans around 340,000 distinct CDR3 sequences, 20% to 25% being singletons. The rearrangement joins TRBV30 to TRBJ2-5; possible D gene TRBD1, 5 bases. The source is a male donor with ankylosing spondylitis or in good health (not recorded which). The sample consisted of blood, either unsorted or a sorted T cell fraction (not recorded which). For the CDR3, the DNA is TGTGCCTGGAGTGTACCCAGGGCAGATCCAGAGACCCAGTACTTC. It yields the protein CAWSVPRADPETQYF.